The rows below give T cell receptor beta chains drawn from one sample of a study of blood T cells in healthy people across ages. TCRdb recomputed calls from the 5' RACE reads with MiXCR, one row per CDR3 protein. The repertoire holds about 2 million distinct CDR3 sequences, with less than 50% as singletons. The specimen sequenced was blood. These receptors all come from a woman aged 35 to 49 in good health. Each CDR3 is given with its conserved first and last residue. D genes are given only for firm matches. Some rows mark clone size as missing; the rest say once, few, many or name a class of expanded clone.

length,D,J,V,size,CDR3,DNA
15,NA,TRBJ1-2,TRBV7-2,few,CASSSGGGGGYGYTF,TGTGCCAGCAGCTCAGGAGGGGGTGGTGGCTATGGCTACACCTTC
14,NA,TRBJ2-1,TRBV4-3,few,CASSQPGRDNEQFF,TGCGCCAGCAGCCAACCCGGACGGGACAATGAGCAGTTCTTC
17,NA,TRBJ1-2,TRBV7-2,NA,CASSLGYDMGWGYGYTF,TGTGCCAGCAGCTTAGGATATGACATGGGTTGGGGCTATGGCTACACCTTC
13,NA,TRBJ1-2,TRBV20-1,NA,CSAKSSQGYGYTF,TGCAGTGCAAAATCGTCACAGGGTTATGGCTACACCTTC
15,NA,TRBJ2-1,TRBV6-2/TRBV6-3,NA,CASSYRQGLNNEQFF,TGTGCCAGCAGTTACCGGCAGGGGCTTAACAATGAGCAGTTCTTC
14,NA,TRBJ1-4,TRBV28,NA,CASSVTGYEEKLFF,TGTGCCAGCAGTGTGACAGGATATGAGGAAAAACTGTTTTTT
13,NA,TRBJ1-6,TRBV6-6,NA,CASSYTENSPLHF,TGTGCCAGCAGTTACACGGAGAATTCACCCCTCCACTTT
15,TRBD2,TRBJ2-6,TRBV29-1,few,CSVGLAGSGANVLTF,TGCAGCGTTGGACTAGCGGGCTCCGGGGCCAACGTCCTGACTTTC
15,TRBD1,TRBJ2-7,TRBV15,NA,CATSKTGGSDYEQYF,TGTGCCACCAGCAAGACAGGGGGCTCGGACTACGAGCAGTACTTC
16,TRBD2,TRBJ2-5,TRBV3-1,NA,CASSPLSGALHRTQYF,TGTGCCAGCAGCCCCCTTAGCGGGGCCTTGCATCGGACCCAGTACTTC
13,NA,TRBJ2-7,TRBV6-6,NA,CASGTESSYEQYF,TGTGCCAGCGGCACAGAAAGCTCCTACGAGCAGTACTTC
17,NA,TRBJ2-5,TRBV7-8,few,CASSPKGWTLQPETQYF,TGTGCCAGCAGCCCCAAGGGGTGGACCCTACAGCCGGAGACCCAGTACTTC
12,NA,TRBJ2-7,TRBV7-7,NA,CASSLGGGAPYF,TGTGCTAGCAGCTTAGGTGGGGGGGCGCCGTACTTC
17,TRBD2,TRBJ2-1,TRBV12-3/TRBV12-4,NA,CASSLRGAGGLYNEQFF,TGTGCCAGCAGTTTAAGGGGAGCGGGGGGCCTCTACAATGAGCAGTTCTTC
14,NA,TRBJ1-2,TRBV3-1,once,CASSPRQNAYGYTF,TGTGCCAGCAGCCCCAGACAGAATGCCTATGGCTACACCTTC
17,NA,TRBJ2-7,TRBV6-2/TRBV6-3,few,CASSYLIPGSYIYEQYF,TGTGCCAGCAGTTACCTCATACCGGGGTCATATATCTACGAGCAGTACTTC
14,TRBD1,TRBJ2-7,TRBV25-1,NA,CARGDRADWYEQYF,TGTGCCAGAGGTGACAGGGCTGATTGGTACGAGCAGTACTTC
15,NA,TRBJ2-3,TRBV7-2,NA,CASSYGGDFTDTQYF,TGTGCCAGCAGTTACGGCGGGGATTTCACAGATACGCAGTATTTT
15,TRBD1,TRBJ2-7,TRBV7-8,NA,CASSLRPTGNYEQYF,TGTGCCAGCAGCTTGAGACCGACAGGGAACTACGAGCAGTACTTC
14,TRBD1,TRBJ1-5,TRBV2,NA,CASSEYRQGEPQHF,TGTGCCAGCAGTGAATATAGGCAGGGGGAACCCCAGCATTTT
13,NA,TRBJ2-1,TRBV9,NA,CASSVTSGHEQFF,TGTGCCAGCAGCGTAACCTCAGGGCATGAGCAGTTCTTC
18,TRBD2,TRBJ2-3,TRBV29-1,many,CSVAPPGTSGGYTDTQYF,TGCAGCGTTGCCCCGCCCGGGACTAGCGGAGGGTACACAGATACGCAGTATTTT
13,TRBD2,TRBJ2-7,TRBV9,NA,CASSQAGANEQYF,TGTGCCAGCAGCCAAGCGGGGGCCAACGAGCAGTACTTC
16,NA,TRBJ2-3,TRBV7-9,few,CASSTSRRGGADTQYF,TGTGCCAGCAGCACCAGTAGGCGCGGGGGCGCAGATACGCAGTATTTT
15,NA,TRBJ1-2,TRBV9,NA,CASSVLDAQIYGYTF,TGTGCCAGCAGCGTACTCGACGCCCAGATCTATGGCTACACCTTC
14,NA,TRBJ2-5,TRBV3-1,NA,CASNTDQIQETQYF,TGTGCCAGCAACACCGACCAAATCCAAGAGACCCAGTACTTC
14,NA,TRBJ2-5,TRBV7-8,NA,CASSSESLAETQYF,TGTGCCAGCAGCTCCGAGAGCCTGGCGGAGACCCAGTACTTC
14,TRBD1,TRBJ1-1,TRBV20-1,NA,CSASPGQGGTEAFF,TGCAGTGCGTCCCCGGGACAGGGCGGCACTGAAGCTTTCTTT
14,NA,TRBJ1-4,TRBV5-1,NA,CASSHGSADEKLFF,TGCGCCAGCAGCCACGGGTCAGCAGATGAAAAACTGTTTTTT
22,TRBD1,TRBJ2-3,TRBV11-1,few,CASSPQRGDDNDRGLYTDTQYF,TGTGCCAGCAGCCCTCAACGGGGGGATGATAATGACAGGGGGCTCTACACAGATACGCAGTATTTT
16,TRBD2,TRBJ2-3,TRBV20-1,NA,CSAPATLAGGLDTQYF,TGCAGTGCTCCGGCGACACTAGCGGGAGGGTTAGATACGCAGTATTTT
13,TRBD2,TRBJ2-3,TRBV24-1,NA,CATSSGTTYTQYF,TGTGCCACCAGTTCCGGGACTACCTATACGCAGTATTTT
18,TRBD2,TRBJ2-1,TRBV15,NA,CATSRVGSGGARYNEQFF,TGTGCCACCAGCAGAGTTGGTAGCGGGGGGGCCAGGTACAATGAGCAGTTCTTC
14,NA,TRBJ2-1,TRBV28,NA,CASSFRLLGDEQFF,TGTGCCAGCAGTTTCCGGCTTTTAGGCGATGAGCAGTTCTTC
14,NA,TRBJ2-6,TRBV7-8,few,CASSPTDGANVLTF,TGTGCCAGCAGCCCAACGGACGGGGCCAACGTCCTGACTTTC
12,NA,TRBJ2-2,TRBV18,NA,CASPTNTGELFF,TGTGCCAGCCCGACTAACACCGGGGAGCTGTTTTTT
13,NA,TRBJ1-2,TRBV28,NA,CASSRYPNYGYTF,TGTGCCAGCAGCCGTTATCCTAATTATGGCTACACCTTC
13,TRBD2,TRBJ2-5,TRBV6-5,NA,CASRATSTETQYF,TGTGCCAGCAGGGCGACTAGCACGGAGACCCAGTACTTC
15,TRBD1,TRBJ2-1,TRBV12-3/TRBV12-4,few,CASSLSRTGYNEQFF,TGTGCCAGCAGTTTATCCCGGACAGGGTACAATGAGCAGTTCTTC
17,TRBD2,TRBJ2-4,TRBV20-1,NA,CSARGLSGGLAKNIQYF,TGCAGTGCTAGAGGGTTATCGGGGGGTCTAGCCAAAAACATTCAGTACTTC
15,NA,TRBJ2-3,TRBV6-1,NA,CASSEVKGGTDTQYF,TGTGCCAGCAGCGAAGTGAAGGGGGGCACAGATACGCAGTATTTT
13,NA,TRBJ1-4,TRBV20-1,once,CSARRGGIEKLFF,TGCAGTGCTAGACGGGGGGGGATTGAAAAACTGTTTTTT
12,NA,TRBJ2-7,TRBV5-1,NA,CASSLDGWEQYF,TGCGCCAGCAGCTTGGATGGGTGGGAGCAGTACTTC
15,NA,TRBJ1-2,TRBV4-2,few,CASSTEDMSSSGYTF,TGTGCCAGCAGCACGGAGGACATGTCCTCTTCCGGCTACACCTTC
13,TRBD1,TRBJ1-5,TRBV20-1,NA,CSAKTGVNQPQHF,TGCAGTGCTAAAACAGGGGTCAATCAGCCCCAGCATTTT
16,NA,TRBJ2-1,TRBV28,once,CASSRVQGSGGNEQFF,TGTGCCAGCAGTCGGGTACAGGGCAGTGGGGGGAATGAGCAGTTCTTC
12,NA,TRBJ1-2,TRBV9,many,CASSVENYGYTF,TGTGCCAGCAGCGTAGAGAACTATGGCTACACCTTC
17,TRBD2,TRBJ2-1,TRBV20-1,few,CSARVAGGPRFYNEQFF,TGCAGTGCTAGAGTGGCGGGGGGGCCCAGATTCTACAATGAGCAGTTCTTC
14,NA,TRBJ2-5,TRBV7-2,few,CASSPPNSGETQYF,TGTGCCAGCAGCCCACCCAACTCCGGTGAGACCCAGTACTTC
14,TRBD2,TRBJ2-7,TRBV20-1,NA,CSATGGGIGSEQYF,TGCAGTGCTACCGGGGGGGGGATCGGATCAGAGCAGTACTTC
16,TRBD1,TRBJ2-7,TRBV20-1,few,CSASTGTGGGFDEQYF,TGCAGTGCTAGTACCGGGACAGGGGGGGGGTTTGACGAGCAGTACTTC
16,TRBD1,TRBJ2-5,TRBV12-3/TRBV12-4,NA,CASSTYGTGHQETQYF,TGTGCCAGCAGTACATACGGGACAGGTCACCAAGAGACCCAGTACTTC
13,NA,TRBJ2-5,TRBV4-3,NA,CASSHNAVGAQYF,TGCGCCAGCAGCCACAATGCCGTCGGGGCCCAGTACTTC
13,NA,TRBJ1-6,TRBV11-3,few,CASSLDPGSPLHF,TGTGCCAGCAGCTTGGACCCTGGGTCACCCCTCCACTTT
16,TRBD2,TRBJ2-1,TRBV5-6,NA,CASSPQVGLAYNEQFF,TGTGCCAGCAGCCCTCAGGTGGGACTAGCCTACAATGAGCAGTTCTTC
14,TRBD1,TRBJ1-6,TRBV28,NA,CASRTGEVGSPLHF,TGTGCCAGCAGGACAGGGGAGGTCGGTTCACCCCTCCACTTT
17,TRBD2,TRBJ2-1,TRBV4-1,NA,CASSQEEASGGADEQFF,TGCGCCAGCAGCCAAGAGGAGGCCAGCGGGGGGGCGGATGAGCAGTTCTTC
14,TRBD1,TRBJ1-5,TRBV20-1,NA,CSARRTGFGQPQHF,TGCAGTGCCAGACGGACAGGGTTTGGGCAGCCCCAGCATTTT
12,NA,TRBJ2-5,TRBV7-2,few,CASSFKGETQYF,TGTGCCAGCAGCTTTAAAGGGGAGACCCAGTACTTC